This entry lists 2 T cell receptor beta chains sequenced from one sample in a study of OX40 agonist ivuxolimab in advanced cancers. Sequencing used immunoSEQ multiplex PCR; TCRdb keeps in-frame clones, though not all of them. Of about 83,000 clones listed, about 88% are singletons. Sequenced here: CD4+ or CD8+ T cells sorted from blood, sampled in a trial of the OX40 agonist ivuxolimab. The receptors were sampled from an adult with an advanced solid tumor such as melanoma, head and neck, liver or kidney cancer.

The chain recombines TRBV25-1 with TRBJ1-1; no definite D call. The V gene lost 1 base and the J gene lost 8 bases, with 8 bases spanning the gap. The CDR3 totals 12 residues. Germline-derived CDR1 and CDR2 are MGHDK and SYGVNS. The CDR3 reads CASSEFEAEAFF. The CDR3 DNA follows: TGTGCCAGCAGTGAATTTGAGGCAGAAGCTTTCTTT.

This chain uses TRBV29-1 with TRBJ2-3; 8 bases are a match to TRBD2. The CDR3 extends over 14 amino acids. The germline gives CDR1 SQVTM, CDR2 ANQGSEA. With 6 bases clipped from V and 2 bases from J, the junction kept 7 bases outside the gene matches. The CDR3 sequence: CSVPGGWNTDTQYF. As DNA, the CDR3 is TGCAGCGTACCGGGGGGGTGGAACACAGATACGCAGTATTTT.